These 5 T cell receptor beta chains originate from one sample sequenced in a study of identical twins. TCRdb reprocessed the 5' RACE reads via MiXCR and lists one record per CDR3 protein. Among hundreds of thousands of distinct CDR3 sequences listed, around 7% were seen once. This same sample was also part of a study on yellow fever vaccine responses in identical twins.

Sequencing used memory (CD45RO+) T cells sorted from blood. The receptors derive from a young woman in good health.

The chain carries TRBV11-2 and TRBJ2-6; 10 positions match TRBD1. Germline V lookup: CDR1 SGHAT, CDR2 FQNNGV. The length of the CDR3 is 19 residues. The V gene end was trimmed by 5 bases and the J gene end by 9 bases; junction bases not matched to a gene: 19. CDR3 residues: CASSLRQGAGGSPFNVLTF. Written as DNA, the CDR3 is TGTGCCAGCAGCCTGAGACAGGGGGCGGGCGGGAGCCCCTTCAACGTCCTGACTTTC.

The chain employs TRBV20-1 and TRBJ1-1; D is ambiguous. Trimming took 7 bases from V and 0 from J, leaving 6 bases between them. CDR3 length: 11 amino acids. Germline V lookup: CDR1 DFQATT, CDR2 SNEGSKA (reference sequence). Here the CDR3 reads CSVPVNTEAFF. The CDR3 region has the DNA TGCAGTGTTCCAGTGAACACTGAAGCTTTCTTT.

CDR3 sequence: CASSQSFEQFF. The CDR3 DNA sequence: TGTGCCAGCAGTCAAAGCTTTGAGCAGTTCTTC. This chain links TRBV7-9 with TRBJ2-1; D is unclear. Germline V gene sequence: CDR1 SEHNR, CDR2 FQNEAQ (reference sequence). The germline V and J ends were trimmed by 6 bases and 9 bases, with 9 bases remaining between them. The CDR3 covers 11 residues.

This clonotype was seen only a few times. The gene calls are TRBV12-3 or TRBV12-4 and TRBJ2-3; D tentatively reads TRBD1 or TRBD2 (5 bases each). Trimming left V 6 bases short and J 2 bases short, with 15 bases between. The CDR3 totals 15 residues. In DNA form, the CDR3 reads TGTGCCAGCAGCCCTCCCGCAGGGACCACAGATACGCAGTATTTT. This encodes CASSPPAGTTDTQYF.

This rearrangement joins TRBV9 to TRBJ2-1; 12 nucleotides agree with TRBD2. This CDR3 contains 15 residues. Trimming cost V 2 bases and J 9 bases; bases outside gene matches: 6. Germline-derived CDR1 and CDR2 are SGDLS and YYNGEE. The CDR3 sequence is CASSVVVTSGSEQFF. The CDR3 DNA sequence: TGTGCCAGCAGCGTGGTGGTGACTAGCGGGAGTGAGCAGTTCTTC.